These 9 T cell receptor beta chains were all obtained from the same sample, sequenced in a study of technical replicates of blood from a few donors. The repertoire was sequenced with immunoSEQ multiplex PCR; TCRdb's copy has only in-frame clones and lacks some. The sample contains around 68,000 clones, around 97% of which appear only once. Sequencing input: T cells isolated from PBMCs. The receptors here all came from a human donor in good health.

The chain uses TRBV5-1 and TRBJ2-2, with D possibly matching TRBD2 (5 bases). The CDR3 sequence is 13 residues long. Germline-derived CDR1 and CDR2 are SGHRS and YFSETQ. V lost 7 bases and J lost 4, with 11 bases in between. The CDR3 here is CASAPRGTGELFF. As DNA, the CDR3 is TGCGCCAGCGCCCCCCGGGGCACCGGGGAGCTGTTTTTT.

The gene calls are TRBV9 and TRBJ2-7; D might be TRBD2 (6 bases). Germline V CDR1 and CDR2: SGDLS, YYNGEE. The CDR3 has 13 amino acids. Trimming shortened V by 4 bases and J by 2 bases, and 10 bases separated the two germline ends. CDR3 in DNA: TGTGCCAGCAGCCCGGGAGAAACCTACGAGCAGTACTTC. Residues: CASSPGETYEQYF.

The rearrangement joins TRBV30 to TRBJ2-7; a weak D match, TRBD1 (5 bases). Trimming took 5 bases from V and 2 from J, leaving 13 bases between them. The length of the CDR3 is 13 residues. Germline V lookup: CDR1 GTSNPN, CDR2 SVGIG (reference sequence). The CDR3 is CAWGKGLTYEQYF. CDR3 DNA: TGTGCCTGGGGTAAGGGGCTCACCTACGAGCAGTACTTC.

V is TRBV10-1 and J is TRBJ1-1; D not certain. The germline CDR1 and CDR2 sequences are WNHNN and SYGVQD (reference sequence). CDR3 length equals 14 residues. V was trimmed by 7 bases and J by 0 bases, leaving 12 bases between them. The CDR3 nucleotides are TGCGCCAGCAAAATAAAAACAGTGAACACTGAAGCTTTCTTT. Protein: CASKIKTVNTEAFF.

CDR3 bases: TGCAGCTACTTTGCAGGGAATGAAGCTTTCTTT. Protein sequence: CSYFAGNEAFF. This chain connects TRBV29-1 to TRBJ1-1, with a tentative D call TRBD1 (5 bases). The germline V and J ends were trimmed by 8 bases and 7 bases, with 14 bases remaining between them. Looked up from germline, CDR1 is SQVTM and CDR2 is ANQGSEA. The CDR3 consists of 11 residues.

CDR3 nucleotides: TGTGCCAGCAGCTTGTTATCTACTCCCCGGTACCAAGAGACCCAGTACTTC. Translation gives CASSLLSTPRYQETQYF. The chain uses TRBV5-6 and TRBJ2-5, with unresolved D. Trimming stripped 1 base from V and 0 bases from J, with 16 bases between. In germline, CDR1 is SGHDT, CDR2 YYEEEE. The CDR3 extends over 17 amino acids.

CDR3 in amino acids: CASNRQEFTDTQYF. CDR3 in DNA: TGTGCCAGTAATAGACAGGAGTTCACAGATACGCAGTATTTT. This rearrangement joins TRBV19 to TRBJ2-3, with a tentative D call TRBD1 (6 bases). The CDR3 consists of 14 residues. The V end lost 7 bases, the J end lost 2 bases, and 13 bases lay between the germline ends. In germline, CDR1 is LNHDA, CDR2 SQIVND (reference sequence).

This clone was seen a few times. The CDR3 nucleotides read TGTGCCAGCAGCCAAGTCAGGGGGCCCAAGGAGACCCAGTACTTC. As protein: CASSQVRGPKETQYF. The chain carries TRBV4-2 and TRBJ2-5; 8 bases fit TRBD1. The germline V gene encodes CDR1 LGHNA and CDR2 YNFKEQ. The J segment lost 5 bases and the V segment lost 1 base, leaving 6 bases of the junction unmatched. CDR3 length: 15 residues.

This chain links TRBV5-1 with TRBJ2-1; TRBD2 agrees at 7 bases. CDR1 is SGHRS and CDR2 is YFSETQ in the germline V gene. CDR3 size: 14 residues. Unmatched junction bases numbered 6, after V lost 3 bases and J lost 6 bases. The DNA of the CDR3 is TGCGCCAGCAGCTCCATAACTAGCGTCAATGAGCAGTTCTTC. It encodes CASSSITSVNEQFF.